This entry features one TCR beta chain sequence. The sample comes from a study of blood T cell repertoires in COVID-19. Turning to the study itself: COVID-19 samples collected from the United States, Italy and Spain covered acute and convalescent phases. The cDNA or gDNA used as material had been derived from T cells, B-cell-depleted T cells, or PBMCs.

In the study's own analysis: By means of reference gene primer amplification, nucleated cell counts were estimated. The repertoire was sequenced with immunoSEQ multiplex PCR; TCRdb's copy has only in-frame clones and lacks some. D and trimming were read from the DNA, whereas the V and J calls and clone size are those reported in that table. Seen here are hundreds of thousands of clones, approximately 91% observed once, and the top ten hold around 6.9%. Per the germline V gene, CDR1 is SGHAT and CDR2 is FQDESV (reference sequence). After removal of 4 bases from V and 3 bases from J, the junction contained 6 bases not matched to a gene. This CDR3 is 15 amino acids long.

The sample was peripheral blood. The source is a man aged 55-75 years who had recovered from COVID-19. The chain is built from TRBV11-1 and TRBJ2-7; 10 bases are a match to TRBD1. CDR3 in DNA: TGTGCCAGCAGCTCACCGGGACAGGGGAGCTACGAGCAGTACTTC. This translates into CASSSPGQGSYEQYF.